These 16 T cell receptor beta chains were all obtained from the same sample, sequenced in a study of T cell responses to AZD1222 COVID-19 vaccine. TCRdb keeps only in-frame clones here, not all; method: immunoSEQ multiplex PCR. The data contain roughly 130,000 clones, 87% of them singletons. The specimen was peripheral blood, collected on day 0 of AZD1222 vaccination. Source of these receptors: an adult in good health.

The rearrangement links TRBV5-1 to TRBJ2-7, with no clear D. Trimming left V 2 bases short and J 1 base short, with 7 bases between. The CDR3 runs to 13 residues. Germline values: CDR1 SGHRS, CDR2 YFSETQ. CDR3 in amino acids: CASSLWASYEQYF. The CDR3 nucleotides are TGCGCCAGCAGCTTATGGGCATCCTACGAGCAGTACTTC.

The chain has TRBV19 and TRBJ2-3; TRBD2 agrees at 8 bases. In germline, CDR1 is LNHDA, CDR2 SQIVND (reference sequence). Losses at the gene ends were 5 bases for V and 0 bases for J; bases not matched to a gene: 7. The CDR3 sequence is 16 residues long. Here the CDR3 DNA reads TGTGCCAGTAGTTCTGAAGCGGGGGTGAGCACAGATACGCAGTATTTT. Residues: CASSSEAGVSTDTQYF.

The chain carries TRBV2 and TRBJ2-7; 7 positions agree with TRBD1. The V and J ends lost 10 bases and 1 base, in that order; junction bases with no gene match: 10. The CDR3 has 14 residues. Looked up from germline, CDR1 is SNHLY and CDR2 is FYNNEI. The CDR3 protein is CATQPGTASYEQYF. The CDR3 nucleotides are TGTGCCACCCAACCCGGGACAGCTTCCTACGAGCAGTACTTC. Based on the CDR3 plus reference TRBV2 and TRBJ2-7, the full variable domain is EPEVTQTPSHQVTQMGQEVILRCVPISNHLYFYWYRQILGQKVEFLVSFYNNEISEKSEIFDDQFSVERPDGSNFTLKIRSTKLEDSAMYFCATQPGTASYEQYFGPGTRLTVT.

The chain recombines TRBV14 with TRBJ1-3; D gene uncertain. V shed 3 bases and J shed 3 bases, with 15 bases lying between them. Germline V lookup: CDR1 SGHDN, CDR2 FVKESK. CDR3 size: 16 residues. This chain's CDR3 is CASSHPSVGDGNTIYF. The DNA of the CDR3 is TGTGCCAGCAGCCACCCTAGTGTTGGAGATGGAAACACCATATATTTT.

This clone was detected only a few times. The chain joins TRBV9 to TRBJ2-1; TRBD1 agrees at 7 bases. The V gene end was trimmed by 4 bases and the J gene end by 1 base; junction bases not matched to a gene: 5. Looked up from germline, CDR1 is SGDLS and CDR2 is YYNGEE. The CDR3 runs 15 residues. The DNA for the CDR3 is TGTGCCAGCAGCCCCTTGGGACAGTCCTACAATGAGCAGTTCTTC. As protein: CASSPLGQSYNEQFF.

V gene TRBV7-2 combines with J gene TRBJ1-2; 11 bases match TRBD1. Trimming cost V 1 base and J 6 bases; bases outside gene matches: 4. CDR1 SGHTA and CDR2 FQGNSA come from the germline V gene. There are 15 residues in the CDR3. The CDR3 is CASSLEWTGGHGYTF. CDR3 coding DNA: TGTGCCAGCAGCTTAGAGTGGACAGGGGGCCATGGCTACACCTTC.

The J gene is TRBJ2-5, the V gene TRBV9; TRBD1 matches at 7 bases. J lost 1 base, V lost 4 bases, and 4 bases had no gene match. The CDR3 loop spans 14 amino acids. Germline V gives CDR1 SGDLS, CDR2 YYNGEE. The CDR3, as DNA: TGTGCCAGCAGCCTGGGGACAGTCCAAGAGACCCAGTACTTC. It is translated as CASSLGTVQETQYF.

The chain couples TRBV14 to TRBJ1-2; a weak D match, TRBD1 (5 bases). V dropped 0 bases and J dropped 4 bases, with 15 bases sitting between them. This CDR3 has 16 residues. Germline CDR1 and CDR2: SGHDN and FVKESK. CDR3 sequence: CASSQEGVGDFYGYTF. In nucleotides, the CDR3 is TGTGCCAGCAGCCAAGAAGGGGTCGGTGACTTCTATGGCTACACCTTC.

This clone occurred a few times. CDR3 residues: CASSLALSGGADTQYF. CDR3 bases: TGTGCCAGCAGCTTAGCGCTCAGCGGGGGTGCAGATACGCAGTATTTT. The rearrangement uses TRBV7-2 and TRBJ2-3; 8 positions match TRBD2. From germline, CDR1 is SGHTA and CDR2 FQGNSA. The CDR3 contains 16 residues. V shed 0 bases, J shed 4 bases, and the junction held 6 bases outside the gene matches.

The rearrangement uses TRBV3-1 (or the pseudogene TRBV3-2) and TRBJ1-3; D unresolved. Trimming removed 3 bases from V and 0 bases from J, with 3 bases in between. Germline V gene lookup returns CDR1 LGHDT and CDR2 YNNKEL (reference sequence). The CDR3 sequence is 13 residues long. CDR3 nucleotides: TGTGCCAGCAGCCAGGGCTCTGGAAACACCATATATTTT. Translation gives CASSQGSGNTIYF.

CDR3: CATPVGDWETQYF. The CDR3 region has the DNA TGTGCCACCCCCGTGGGGGACTGGGAGACCCAGTACTTC. The gene calls are TRBV21-1 and TRBJ2-5; the listed D gene, TRBD2, was not tested against the DNA. TRBV21-1 is classified as a pseudogene. The CDR3 is made up of 13 amino acids.

This clone was counted between two and nine times. V and J are TRBV2 and TRBJ2-7, with no clear D. CDR1 is SNHLY and CDR2 is FYNNEI in the germline V gene. The CDR3 extends over 15 amino acids. V dropped 0 bases and J dropped 0 bases, with 9 bases sitting between them. CDR3 nucleotides: TGTGCCAGCAGTGAAGCGGCAGTTCTCTCCTACGAGCAGTACTTC. Protein sequence: CASSEAAVLSYEQYF.

The chain's CDR3 is CASSWDRRNYYGYTF. The CDR3 DNA sequence: TGTGCCAGCAGCTGGGACAGAAGGAACTACTATGGCTACACCTTC. The chain carries TRBV6-5 and TRBJ1-2, with 7 bases matching TRBD1. This CDR3 region has 15 residues. Trimming removed 6 bases from V and 3 bases from J; junction bases left unmatched: 10. CDR1 is MNHEY and CDR2 is SVGAGI in the germline V gene.

In this sample, this clone turned up once. The V call is TRBV5-1, the J call TRBJ1-4; weak D call: TRBD1 (5 bases). The CDR3 sequence is 13 residues long. The germline V gene encodes CDR1 SGHRS and CDR2 YFSETQ. V lost 2 bases and J 7 bases, leaving 9 bases between the germline ends. The CDR3 DNA sequence: TGCGCCAGCAGCTTTTGGGGCACTGAAAAACTGTTTTTT. Its protein is CASSFWGTEKLFF.

This clone was picked up a small number of times. The rearrangement uses TRBV2 and TRBJ2-2; tentative D call: TRBD2 (5 bases). V lost 4 bases to trimming and J lost 7 bases, with 22 bases between them. The germline V gene has CDR1 SNHLY and CDR2 FYNNEI. CDR3 length equals 17 residues. The CDR3 nucleotides are TGTGCCAGCAGTGGCCAATCCTCGGAGGCGGCTGGCGGGGAGCTGTTTTTT. Amino acid sequence: CASSGQSSEAAGGELFF.

This sequence joins TRBV11-1 and TRBJ1-4, with D possibly TRBD1 on 5 matching bases. Between the trimmed V and J ends, which lost 6 bases and 2 bases, there was a span of 10 bases. CDR1 is SGHAT and CDR2 is FQDESV in the germline V gene (reference sequence). The length of the CDR3 is 14 residues. CDR3 residues: CASRSGTTNEKLFF. For the CDR3, the DNA is TGTGCCAGCAGGTCGGGGACGACTAATGAAAAACTGTTTTTT.